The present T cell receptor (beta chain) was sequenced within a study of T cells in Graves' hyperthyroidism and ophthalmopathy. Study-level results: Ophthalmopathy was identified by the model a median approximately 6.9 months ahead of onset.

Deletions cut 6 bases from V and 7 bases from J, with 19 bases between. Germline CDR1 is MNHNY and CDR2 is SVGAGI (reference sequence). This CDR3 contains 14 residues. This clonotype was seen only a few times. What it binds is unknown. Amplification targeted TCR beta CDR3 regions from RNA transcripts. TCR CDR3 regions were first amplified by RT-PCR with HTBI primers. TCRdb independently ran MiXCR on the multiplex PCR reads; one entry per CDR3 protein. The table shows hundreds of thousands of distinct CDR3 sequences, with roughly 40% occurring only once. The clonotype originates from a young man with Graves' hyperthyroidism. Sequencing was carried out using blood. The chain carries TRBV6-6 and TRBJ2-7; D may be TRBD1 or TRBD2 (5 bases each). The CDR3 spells CASSSGLVGEEQYF. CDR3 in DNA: TGTGCCAGCAGCTCGGGGCTGGTGGGGGAGGAGCAGTACTTC.